What follows describes a single TCR beta chain. Its antigen is as yet unknown. Alongside a J-beta primer mix, a sample-barcoded 5' primer served in a second PCR lasting about 7 to 11 cycles. TCRdb used MiXCR to reprocess the 5' RACE reads, holding one entry per CDR3 protein. The sample holds about 640,000 distinct CDR3 sequences, 40% to 45% seen once. This sample stems from a study of blood T cells in healthy people across ages. The wider study: Researchers report that template switching captured about one barcoded beta molecule per two T cells.

Study conclusions and caveats: Age advanced and TCR beta diversity per million T cells fell, roughly linearly.

Germline CDR1 MNHEY, CDR2 SVGEGT. There are 14 residues in the CDR3. Trimming took 4 bases from V and 2 from J, leaving 12 bases between them. Investigators took approximately 9.4 milliliters of peripheral blood from every donor. Per sample, no less than 5 micrograms of total RNA were extracted. The sequence was obtained from an elderly man in good health. The source material was blood. This chain links TRBV6-2 or TRBV6-3 with TRBJ2-7; D may be TRBD2 (6 bases). The CDR3, as DNA: TGTGCCAGCAGTTTCGTGGGACTGCCCTACGAGCAGTACTTC. Amino acids: CASSFVGLPYEQYF.